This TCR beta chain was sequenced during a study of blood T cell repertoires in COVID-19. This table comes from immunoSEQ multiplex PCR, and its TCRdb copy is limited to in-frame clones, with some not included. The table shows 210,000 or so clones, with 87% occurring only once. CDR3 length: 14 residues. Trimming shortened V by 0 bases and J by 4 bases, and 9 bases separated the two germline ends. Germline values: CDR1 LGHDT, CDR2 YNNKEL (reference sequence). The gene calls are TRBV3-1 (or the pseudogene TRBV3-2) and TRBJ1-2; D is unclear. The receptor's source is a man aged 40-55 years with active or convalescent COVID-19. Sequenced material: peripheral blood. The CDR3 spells CASSQESGTYGYTF. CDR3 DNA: TGTGCCAGCAGCCAAGAATCAGGAACCTATGGCTACACCTTC.